This T cell receptor (beta chain) was captured in a study of graft-versus-host responses after intestinal transplantation. Overall study results and limits: Present in recipient marrow, GvH clones included some that appeared first in ileum or blood.

Comments on this clone: Its matching antigen is unknown.

The CDR3 totals 17 residues. Germline V gene data show CDR1 as SGHVS and CDR2 as FQNEAQ. V was clipped by 4 bases and J by 7 bases; unmatched bases: 16. Sequencing used immunoSEQ multiplex PCR; TCRdb keeps in-frame clones, though not all of them. The sample lists 96,000 or so clones, about 90% occurring once. Material: unstimulated CD4+ T cells sorted from spleen or lymph node cells, obtained before intestinal transplant. The sequence was collected from a human donor who received an intestinal transplant. The rearrangement uses TRBV7-8 and TRBJ1-2; 9 nucleotides match TRBD1. CDR3 coding DNA: TGTGCCAGCAGCTACACAGGGACAGGGATGGTGTTCTCTGGCTACACCTTC. Amino acid sequence: CASSYTGTGMVFSGYTF.